These 23 T cell receptor beta chains originate from one sample sequenced in a study of blood T cell repertoires in COVID-19. Clones were read by immunoSEQ multiplex PCR, and TCRdb kept only the in-frame ones, dropping some. The data hold roughly 100,000 clones, with 84% observed a single time. The sequenced sample consisted of peripheral blood. The origin of the receptors is a human donor in a cohort sampled during active COVID-19.

The chain links TRBV5-6 to TRBJ1-2, with 7 positions matching TRBD1. The CDR3 runs 14 residues. With 4 bases clipped from V and 2 bases from J, the junction kept 5 bases outside the gene matches. Germline CDR1 and CDR2: SGHDT and YYEEEE. The CDR3 DNA is TGTGCCAGCAGCCGAACAGGGGCAAACTATGGCTACACCTTC. Translation: CASSRTGANYGYTF.

Here the CDR3 DNA reads TGTGCCAGCAGCTTACGGCAGGGGGACACCATATATTTT. It encodes CASSLRQGDTIYF. The J gene is TRBJ1-3, the V gene TRBV7-3; TRBD1 matches at 7 bases. The CDR3 has 13 amino acids. Germline CDR1 SGHTA, CDR2 FQGTGA. The junction had 3 bases not matched to a gene; V was cut back by 2 bases and J by 8 bases.

V and J are TRBV9 and TRBJ2-5; the D gene is possibly TRBD1 (5 bases). This CDR3 is 13 amino acids long. The germline V gene encodes CDR1 SGDLS and CDR2 YYNGEE. V lost 0 bases, J lost 6 bases, and 9 bases lay in between. The CDR3 protein is CASSVDDSQTQYF. CDR3 sequence (DNA): TGTGCCAGCAGCGTAGACGACAGCCAGACCCAGTACTTC.

The chain employs TRBV18 and TRBJ1-1, with D perhaps matching TRBD1 (5 bases). The CDR3 totals 14 residues. V lost 3 bases, J lost 3 bases, and 11 bases lay in between. Germline assignment: CDR1 KGHSH and CDR2 LQKENI. The CDR3 here is CASSPTDIHTEAFF. In DNA form, the CDR3 reads TGTGCCAGCTCACCCACGGACATACACACTGAAGCTTTCTTT.

The chain is built from TRBV11-3 and TRBJ2-5, with 7 nucleotides matching TRBD1. The CDR3 loop spans 16 amino acids. The V segment lost 0 bases and the J segment 4 bases; nucleotides outside the gene matches: 8. Germline assignment: CDR1 SGHNT and CDR2 YENEEA. CDR3 loop: CASSLENDRATETQYF. The CDR3 DNA sequence: TGTGCCAGCAGCTTAGAAAACGACAGGGCCACAGAGACCCAGTACTTC.

The gene calls are TRBV6-5 and TRBJ1-4; 9 bases line up with TRBD1. Per germline, CDR1 MNHEY and CDR2 SVGAGI. V shed 9 bases and J 5 bases; nucleotides not matched to a gene: 7. CDR3 length equals 14 residues. In nucleotides, the CDR3 is TGTGCCAGTCAAACCGGGACAGGGAATGAAAAACTGTTTTTT. It codes for CASQTGTGNEKLFF.

The gene calls are TRBV7-2 and TRBJ2-5; 12 bases match TRBD2. The germline V gene encodes CDR1 SGHTA and CDR2 FQGNSA. The V gene end was trimmed by 5 bases and the J gene end by 0 bases; junction bases not matched to a gene: 4. The CDR3 contains 16 residues. As DNA, the CDR3 is TGTGCCAGCAGCATGACTAGCGGGGGCGACCAAGAGACCCAGTACTTC. Its protein product is CASSMTSGGDQETQYF.

The rearrangement links TRBV19 to TRBJ1-5; 9 nucleotides align to TRBD1. Germline V gene lookup returns CDR1 LNHDA and CDR2 SQIVND (reference sequence). This CDR3 has 18 residues. V dropped 10 bases and J dropped 0; count of bases not matched to a gene: 16. CDR3 bases: TGTGCCACCCTACAGGGGGCTTGGGGACTCTATAGCAATCAGCCCCAGCATTTT. This codes for CATLQGAWGLYSNQPQHF. Based on the CDR3 plus reference TRBV19 and TRBJ1-5, the full variable domain is DGGITQSPKYLFRKEGQNVTLSCEQNLNHDAMYWYRQDPGQGLRLIYYSQIVNDFQKGDIAEGYSVSREKKESFPLTVTSAQKNPTAFYLCATLQGAWGLYSNQPQHFGDGTRLSIL.

The chain employs TRBV11-2 and TRBJ1-2, with D hard to call. This CDR3 has 14 amino acids. The germline gives CDR1 SGHAT, CDR2 FQNNGV. Trimming removed 2 bases from V and 6 bases from J, with 13 bases in between. CDR3 sequence: CASSLRTRGDGYTF. The CDR3 region has the DNA TGTGCCAGCAGCTTACGAACACGGGGAGATGGCTACACCTTC.

This chain uses TRBV18 with TRBJ1-6, with D maybe TRBD1 (6 bases). The ends were cut back, 4 bases at V and 6 bases at J, with 10 bases in the middle. Germline V gene sequence: CDR1 KGHSH, CDR2 LQKENI. The CDR3 consists of 14 residues. DNA of the CDR3: TGTGCCAGCTCACTTGACAGGCTTAATTCACCCCTCCACTTT. Residues: CASSLDRLNSPLHF.

This clone appeared once. J is TRBJ1-5 and V is TRBV18; no clear D gene. Germline V gives CDR1 KGHSH, CDR2 LQKENI. The V gene lost 2 bases and the J gene lost 0 bases, with 14 bases spanning the gap. The CDR3 runs 17 residues. CDR3: CASSPLDIHLSNQPQHF. In DNA form, the CDR3 reads TGTGCCAGCTCACCATTAGATATCCACCTTAGCAATCAGCCCCAGCATTTT.

The chain combines TRBV6-5 with TRBJ2-7; TRBD1 might be the D (6 bases). With 7 bases removed from V and 3 bases from J, the gap between germline ends came to 10 bases. This CDR3 has 12 residues. The germline gives CDR1 MNHEY, CDR2 SVGAGI. CDR3 coding DNA: TGTGCCAGCAAGCAGGGGCGCTACGAGCAGTACTTC. This gives the protein CASKQGRYEQYF.

The V call is TRBV12-5, the J call TRBJ1-2, with TRBD1 matching 8 bases. Germline V gene data show CDR1 as LGHNT and CDR2 as FRNRAP. Unmatched junction bases numbered 4, after V lost 3 bases and J lost 4 bases. The CDR3 spans 14 residues. The CDR3 is CASGFGTGPYGYTF. CDR3 DNA: TGTGCTAGTGGTTTCGGGACAGGCCCCTATGGCTACACCTTC. Drawing the rest from reference TRBV12-5 and TRBJ1-2, the complete variable domain is DARVTQTPRHKVTEMGQEVTMRCQPILGHNTVFWYRQTMMQGLELLAYFRNRAPLDDSGMPKDRFSAEMPDATLATLKIQPSEPRDSAVYFCASGFGTGPYGYTFGSGTRLTVV.

This clone has at least ten counts. V usage is TRBV11-2 and J usage is TRBJ1-2; D is unresolved. The germline V gene has CDR1 SGHAT and CDR2 FQNNGV. V was pared by 2 bases and J by 4 bases, with 14 bases between. The CDR3 totals 15 residues. The CDR3 here is CASSLRPGWGYGYTF. CDR3 sequence (DNA): TGTGCCAGCAGCTTAAGGCCGGGATGGGGCTATGGCTACACCTTC.

The V call is TRBV2, the J call TRBJ2-5; D is possibly TRBD2 (5 bases). This CDR3 is built from 17 residues. The V end was cut by 6 bases, the J end by 7 bases, with 27 bases between. Per the germline V gene, CDR1 is SNHLY and CDR2 is FYNNEI. This CDR3 is CASSPPILRVPRGTQYF. The CDR3 DNA follows: TGTGCCAGCAGCCCGCCTATACTTAGGGTTCCCCGGGGGACCCAGTACTTC.

The chain carries TRBV9 and TRBJ1-1; D may be TRBD1 (5 bases). The CDR3 contains 13 residues. The germline V gene has CDR1 SGDLS and CDR2 YYNGEE. Trimming took off 0 bases at V and 8 bases at J, with 11 bases between the two ends. CDR3 region: CASSVVSRGEAFF. Here the CDR3 DNA reads TGTGCCAGCAGCGTAGTAAGTAGGGGCGAAGCTTTCTTT.

The gene calls are TRBV11-2 and TRBJ2-7, with D possibly TRBD1 on 6 matching bases. The CDR3 loop spans 14 amino acids. Trimming took off 4 bases at V and 6 bases at J, with 16 bases between the two ends. Looked up from germline, CDR1 is SGHAT and CDR2 is FQNNGV. The CDR3 DNA follows: TGTGCCAGCAGCTCCCCCAGGGGAAGTCTCGAGCAGTACTTC. Translated: CASSSPRGSLEQYF. The full variable domain, rest sourced from reference TRBV11-2 and TRBJ2-7, is EAGVAQSPRYKIIEKRQSVAFWCNPISGHATLYWYQQILGQGPKLLIQFQNNGVVDDSQLPKDRFSAERLKGVDSTLKIQPAKLEDSAVYLCASSSPRGSLEQYFGPGTRLTVT.

The gene calls are TRBV7-2 and TRBJ2-5, with 7 bases that match TRBD1. J gave up 5 bases and V 5 bases, and 11 bases lay outside the gene matches. Germline values: CDR1 SGHTA, CDR2 FQGNSA. The CDR3 is made up of 15 amino acids. CDR3 in amino acids: CASSLQRGPEETQYF. The CDR3 DNA reads TGTGCCAGCAGCCTTCAGAGGGGGCCCGAGGAGACCCAGTACTTC.

J is TRBJ2-3 and V is TRBV5-4; 10 positions agree with TRBD2. This CDR3 has 18 residues. Germline CDR1 and CDR2: SGHNT and YYREEE (reference sequence). Trimming removed 0 bases from V and 6 bases from J; junction bases left unmatched: 13. CDR3 amino acids: CASSLAGASGGPRDTQYF. The CDR3 bases are TGTGCCAGCAGCTTGGCCGGGGCTAGCGGGGGCCCCAGGGATACGCAGTATTTT. Full variable domain (outside the CDR3, taken from reference TRBV5-4 and TRBJ2-3): ETGVTQSPTHLIKTRGQQVTLRCSSQSGHNTVSWYQQALGQGPQFIFQYYREEENGRGNFPPRFSGLQFPNYSSELNVNALELDDSALYLCASSLAGASGGPRDTQYFGPGTRLTVL.

The chain has TRBV6-5 and TRBJ1-2; no reliable D call. V was clipped by 8 bases and J by 0 bases, with 16 bases between them. This CDR3 has 15 residues. Germline V gene sequence: CDR1 MNHEY, CDR2 SVGAGI. CDR3 coding DNA: TGTGCCAGCCGGCGGGCAGAGGTCTCTAACTATGGCTACACCTTC. Protein sequence: CASRRAEVSNYGYTF.

V is TRBV15 and J is TRBJ2-2; 7 bases agree with TRBD1. Trimming at V came to 0 bases and at J to 1 base, leaving 5 bases not matched to a gene. Germline lookup yields CDR1 LNHNV and CDR2 YYDKDF (reference sequence). CDR3 size: 17 residues. Here the CDR3 reads CATSRERWTGNTGELFF. CDR3 nucleotides: TGTGCCACCAGCAGAGAGAGGTGGACAGGGAACACCGGGGAGCTGTTTTTT.

In its sample, this clone was seen a few times. The chain uses TRBV7-9 and TRBJ1-5; D unresolved. This CDR3 has 15 amino acids. Trimming stripped 5 bases from V and 3 bases from J, with 14 bases between. Per the germline V gene, CDR1 is SEHNR and CDR2 is FQNEAQ (reference sequence). CDR3 in DNA: TGTGCCAGCAGCCCCCACGGAGGACCCAATCAGCCCCAGCATTTT. Encoded protein: CASSPHGGPNQPQHF.

The J gene is TRBJ2-3, the V gene TRBV7-9; 9 bases are a match to TRBD2. The CDR3 runs to 15 residues. Germline V CDR1 and CDR2: SEHNR, FQNEAQ (reference sequence). J lost 2 bases, V lost 5 bases, and 5 bases had no gene match. CDR3 in amino acids: CASSRRGGDTDTQYF. The CDR3 DNA reads as TGTGCCAGCAGCAGGCGGGGGGGAGACACAGATACGCAGTATTTT. Supplemented by reference TRBV7-9 and TRBJ2-3, the full variable domain reads DTGVSQNPRHKITKRGQNVTFRCDPISEHNRLYWYRQTLGQGPEFLTYFQNEAQLEKSRLLSDRFSAERPKGSFSTLEIQRTEQGDSAMYLCASSRRGGDTDTQYFGPGTRLTVL.